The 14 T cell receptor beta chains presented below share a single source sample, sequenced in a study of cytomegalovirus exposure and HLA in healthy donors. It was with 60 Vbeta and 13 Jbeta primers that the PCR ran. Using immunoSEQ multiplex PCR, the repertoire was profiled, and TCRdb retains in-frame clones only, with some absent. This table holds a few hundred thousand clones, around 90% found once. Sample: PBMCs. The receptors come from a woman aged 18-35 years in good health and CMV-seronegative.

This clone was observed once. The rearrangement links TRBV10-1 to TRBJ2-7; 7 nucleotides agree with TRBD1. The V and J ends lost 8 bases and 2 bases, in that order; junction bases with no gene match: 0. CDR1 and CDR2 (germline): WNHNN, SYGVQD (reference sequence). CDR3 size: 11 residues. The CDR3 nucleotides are TGCGCCAGCGGGACAGCCTACGAGCAGTACTTC. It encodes CASGTAYEQYF.

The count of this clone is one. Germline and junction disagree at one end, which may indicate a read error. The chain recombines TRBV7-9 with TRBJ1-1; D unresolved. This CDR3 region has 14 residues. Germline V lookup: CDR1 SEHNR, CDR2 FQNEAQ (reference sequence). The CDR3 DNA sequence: TGTTCCAGCAGCTTAGTTGGGGAGGACACTGAAGCTTTCTTT. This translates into CSSSLVGEDTEAFF. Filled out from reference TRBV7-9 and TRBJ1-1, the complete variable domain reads DTGVSQNPRHKITKRGQNVTFRCDPISEHNRLYWYRQTLGQGPEFLTYFQNEAQLEKSRLLSDRFSAERPKGSFSTLEIQRTEQGDSAMYLCSSSLVGEDTEAFFGQGTRLTVV.

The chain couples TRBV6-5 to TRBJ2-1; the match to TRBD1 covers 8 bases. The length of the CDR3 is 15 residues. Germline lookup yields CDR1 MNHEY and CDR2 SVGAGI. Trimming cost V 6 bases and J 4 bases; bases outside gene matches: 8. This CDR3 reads CASSSGTGLYNEQFF. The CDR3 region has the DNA TGTGCCAGCAGCTCCGGGACAGGACTGTACAATGAGCAGTTCTTC.

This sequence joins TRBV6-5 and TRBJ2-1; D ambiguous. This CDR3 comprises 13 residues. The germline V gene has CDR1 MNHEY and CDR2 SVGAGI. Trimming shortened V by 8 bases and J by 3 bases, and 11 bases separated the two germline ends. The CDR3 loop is CASQATDYNEQFF. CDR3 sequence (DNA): TGTGCCAGCCAGGCCACGGACTACAATGAGCAGTTCTTC.

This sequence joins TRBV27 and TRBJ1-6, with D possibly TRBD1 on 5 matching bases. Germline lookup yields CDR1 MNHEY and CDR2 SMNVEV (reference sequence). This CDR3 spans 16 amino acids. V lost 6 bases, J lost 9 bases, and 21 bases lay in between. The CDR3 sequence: CASSERAGRFGSPLHF. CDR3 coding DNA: TGTGCCAGCAGCGAACGGGCAGGGAGGTTCGGTTCACCCCTCCACTTT.

The CDR3 region has the DNA TGTGCCAACCCCAACCCAACAGGAATGAACACTGAAGCTTTCTTT. It specifies CANPNPTGMNTEAFF. The chain employs TRBV2 and TRBJ1-1; perhaps TRBD1 as D (5 bases). V was cut by 10 bases and J by 0 bases, with 18 bases left in between. CDR3 size: 15 residues. Germline CDR1 reads SNHLY; CDR2 reads FYNNEI.

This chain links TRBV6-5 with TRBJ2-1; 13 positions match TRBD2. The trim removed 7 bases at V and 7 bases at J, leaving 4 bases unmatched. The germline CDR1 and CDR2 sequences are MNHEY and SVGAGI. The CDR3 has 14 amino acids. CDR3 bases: TGTGCCAGCACAACTAGCGGGGGGGCGAATGAGCAGTTCTTC. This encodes CASTTSGGANEQFF.

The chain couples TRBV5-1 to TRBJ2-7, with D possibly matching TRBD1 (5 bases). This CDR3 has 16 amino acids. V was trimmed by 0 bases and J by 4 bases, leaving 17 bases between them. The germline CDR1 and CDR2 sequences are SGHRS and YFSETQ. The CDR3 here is CASSLARRGLSYEQYF. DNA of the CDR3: TGCGCCAGCAGCTTGGCTCGAAGGGGCTTATCGTACGAGCAGTACTTC.

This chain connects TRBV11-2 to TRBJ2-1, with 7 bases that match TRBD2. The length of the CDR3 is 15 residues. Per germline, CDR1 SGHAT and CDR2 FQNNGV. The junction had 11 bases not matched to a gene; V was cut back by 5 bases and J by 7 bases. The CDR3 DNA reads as TGTGCCAGCAGCCACGAGCGGGGCTTCGCAAATGAGCAGTTCTTC. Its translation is CASSHERGFANEQFF.

The CDR3 bases are TGTGCCAGCAGTAGCGGGGGGGCCTACAATGAGCAGTTCTTC. This encodes CASSSGGAYNEQFF. The gene calls are TRBV6-4 and TRBJ2-1, with 10 nucleotides matching TRBD2. V was pared by 5 bases and J by 2 bases, with 0 bases of the junction left unmatched. Germline V CDR1 and CDR2: MRHNA, SNTAGT. This CDR3 has 14 residues.

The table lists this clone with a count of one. The CDR3 DNA is TGCGCCAGCAGCCAGGGCCCTCAGGGGGCTGGTTACTATGGCTACACCTTC. It encodes CASSQGPQGAGYYGYTF. The chain is built from TRBV4-1 and TRBJ1-2; TRBD1 matches 8 bases. The V segment lost 3 bases and the J segment 3 bases; nucleotides outside the gene matches: 12. CDR3 length: 17 amino acids. Looked up from germline, CDR1 is MGHRA and CDR2 is YSYEKL.

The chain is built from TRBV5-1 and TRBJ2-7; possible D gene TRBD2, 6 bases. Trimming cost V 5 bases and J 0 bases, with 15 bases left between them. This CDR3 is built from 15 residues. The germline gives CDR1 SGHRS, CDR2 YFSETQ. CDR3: CASSLGGLLSYEQYF. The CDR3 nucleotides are TGCGCCAGCAGTTTAGGCGGACTACTCTCCTACGAGCAGTACTTC.

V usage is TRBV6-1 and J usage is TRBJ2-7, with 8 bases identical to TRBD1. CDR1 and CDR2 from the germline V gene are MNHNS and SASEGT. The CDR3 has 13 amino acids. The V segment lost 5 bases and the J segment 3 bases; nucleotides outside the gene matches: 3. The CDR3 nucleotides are TGTGCCAGCAGTCCCGGGACAGGCTACGAGCAGTACTTC. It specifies CASSPGTGYEQYF.

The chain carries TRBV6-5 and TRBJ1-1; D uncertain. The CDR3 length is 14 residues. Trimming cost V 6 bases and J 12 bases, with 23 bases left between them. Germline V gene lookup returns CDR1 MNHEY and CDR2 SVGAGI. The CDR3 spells CASSPEEGSAKTFF. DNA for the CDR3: TGTGCCAGCAGCCCGGAGGAGGGCAGCGCTAAGACTTTCTTT.